The 15 T cell receptor beta chains below come from one sample, sequenced in a study of T cell responses to AZD1222 COVID-19 vaccine. Assay: immunoSEQ multiplex PCR; the TCRdb copy retains only in-frame clones and omits some. The profile shows some 22,000 clones, roughly 80% of them singletons. Here the sequenced sample was peripheral blood, taken on day 0 of AZD1222 vaccination. Source of these receptors: an adult in good health.

V and J are TRBV6-5 and TRBJ1-1; 8 bases line up with TRBD1. This CDR3 has 15 residues. The V gene end was trimmed by 2 bases and the J gene end by 4 bases; junction bases not matched to a gene: 6. From germline, CDR1 is MNHEY and CDR2 SVGAGI. CDR3 sequence: CASSYKTGGSTEAFF. The CDR3 nucleotides read TGTGCCAGCAGTTACAAAACAGGGGGTAGCACTGAAGCTTTCTTT.

V usage is TRBV30 and J usage is TRBJ2-5, with D maybe TRBD2 (6 bases). Per the germline V gene, CDR1 is GTSNPN and CDR2 is SVGIG (reference sequence). V dropped 0 bases and J dropped 4 bases, with 9 bases sitting between them. CDR3 size: 13 residues. The CDR3 DNA reads as TGTGCCTGGAGTGTGCGGGGAAGAGAGACCCAGTACTTC. Protein sequence: CAWSVRGRETQYF.

J is TRBJ2-5 and V is TRBV11-3, with TRBD2 identical over 14 bases. This CDR3 is built from 16 residues. Losses at the gene ends were 5 bases for V and 4 bases for J; bases not matched to a gene: 6. Germline lookup yields CDR1 SGHNT and CDR2 YENEEA. The DNA for the CDR3 is TGTGCCAGCAGCGCGGGACTAGCGGGAGAGGGAGAGACCCAGTACTTC. It translates to CASSAGLAGEGETQYF.

The rearrangement joins TRBV5-6 to TRBJ2-7; a possible D gene is TRBD2 (6 bases). Trimming shortened V by 5 bases and J by 2 bases, and 17 bases separated the two germline ends. The germline gives CDR1 SGHDT, CDR2 YYEEEE. CDR3 length: 15 residues. Here the CDR3 DNA reads TGTGCCAGCAGTTTCGCAGGACTAACTACCTACGAGCAGTACTTC. Residues: CASSFAGLTTYEQYF.

This chain links TRBV5-4 with TRBJ1-1; unclear D gene. With 5 bases removed from V and 4 bases from J, the gap between germline ends came to 12 bases. CDR1 is SGHNT and CDR2 is YYREEE in the germline V gene (reference sequence). CDR3 length: 13 residues. As DNA, the CDR3 is TGTGCCAGCAGGTTTGGACCCACCACTGAAGCTTTCTTT. Amino acids: CASRFGPTTEAFF.

The chain recombines TRBV2 with TRBJ2-4; D unclear. The CDR3 loop spans 14 amino acids. Trimming removed 10 bases from V and 0 bases from J, with 13 bases in between. Germline V gene lookup returns CDR1 SNHLY and CDR2 FYNNEI. In DNA, the CDR3 is TGTGCCACCCAGGTTATGACAGCCAAAAACATTCAGTACTTC. Protein product: CATQVMTAKNIQYF.

This chain connects TRBV19 to TRBJ2-3; D remains unclear. Between the trimmed V and J ends, which lost 0 bases and 0 bases, there was a span of 16 bases. Looked up from germline, CDR1 is LNHDA and CDR2 is SQIVND (reference sequence). CDR3 length: 18 amino acids. CDR3 amino acids: CASSIDLVPGRSTDTQYF. The CDR3 bases are TGTGCCAGTAGTATAGATTTAGTCCCCGGACGTAGCACAGATACGCAGTATTTT.

The chain has TRBV5-6 and TRBJ2-2; 9 bases agree with TRBD1. Unmatched junction bases numbered 3, after V lost 2 bases and J lost 1 base. CDR3 length: 16 residues. The germline gives CDR1 SGHDT, CDR2 YYEEEE. The CDR3 nucleotides are TGTGCCAGCAGCTTAGGGACAGGGCTGAACACCGGGGAGCTGTTTTTT. It translates to CASSLGTGLNTGELFF. Using reference TRBV5-6 and TRBJ2-2 for the parts outside the CDR3, the full variable domain is DAGVTQSPTHLIKTRGQQVTLRCSPKSGHDTVSWYQQALGQGPQFIFQYYEEEERQRGNFPDRFSGHQFPNYSSELNVNALLLGDSALYLCASSLGTGLNTGELFFGEGSRLTVL.

The gene calls are TRBV29-1 and TRBJ2-7; possible D gene TRBD2, 5 bases. The ends were cut back, 3 bases at V and 7 bases at J, with 22 bases in the middle. The germline V gene encodes CDR1 SQVTM and CDR2 ANQGSEA. This CDR3 has 15 amino acids. This CDR3 is CSVEVISTGNGEQYF. Here the CDR3 DNA reads TGCAGCGTTGAGGTTATTTCGACGGGGAATGGTGAGCAGTACTTC.

The rearrangement links TRBV7-9 to TRBJ2-7; 14 nucleotides align to TRBD2. Germline V lookup: CDR1 SEHNR, CDR2 FQNEAQ (reference sequence). The V segment lost 5 bases and the J segment 3 bases; nucleotides outside the gene matches: 12. This CDR3 region has 18 residues. CDR3 sequence: CASSPGTSGRGSYYEQYF. CDR3 in DNA: TGTGCCAGCAGCCCCGGGACTAGCGGGAGAGGGTCCTACTACGAGCAGTACTTC.

CDR3 region: CASSPGQGDRALHF. The CDR3 DNA sequence: TGTGCCAGCTCGCCGGGACAGGGTGACCGGGCCCTCCACTTT. The chain carries TRBV18 and TRBJ1-6, with 9 bases fitting TRBD1. Trimming took 6 bases from V and 14 from J; bases not matched to a gene: 11. The CDR3 length is 14 residues. Germline loops: CDR1 KGHSH, CDR2 LQKENI.

This clone came up a few times. J is TRBJ2-1 and V is TRBV28; D perhaps matches TRBD2 (6 bases). Germline V gene data show CDR1 as MDHEN and CDR2 as SYDVKM. Trimming took off 8 bases at V and 9 bases at J, with 20 bases between the two ends. The CDR3 length is 14 residues. CDR3: CASQTGTPGVEQFF. CDR3 bases: TGTGCCAGCCAGACCGGGACTCCCGGGGTTGAGCAGTTCTTC.

The chain links TRBV5-6 to TRBJ2-1; the D gene is possibly TRBD2 (7 bases). The V gene's germline CDR1 is SGHDT and CDR2 YYEEEE. With 1 base removed from V and 7 bases from J, the gap between germline ends came to 15 bases. The CDR3 consists of 15 residues. The CDR3 sequence: CASSLWAGEGNEQFF. CDR3 nucleotide sequence: TGTGCCAGCAGCTTGTGGGCAGGGGAGGGGAATGAGCAGTTCTTC.

The chain links TRBV28 to TRBJ2-3; either TRBD1 or TRBD2 may supply D (6 bases each). Germline lookup yields CDR1 MDHEN and CDR2 SYDVKM. The CDR3 contains 17 residues. V was shortened by 5 bases and J by 0 bases, with 18 bases between the two germline ends. The CDR3 bases are TGTGCCAGCAGTAGAAGGGGGGCGTTAACTAGCACAGATACGCAGTATTTT. Its protein is CASSRRGALTSTDTQYF.

This chain links TRBV3-1 (or the pseudogene TRBV3-2) with TRBJ1-1; 9 bases are shared with TRBD1. With V trimmed by 0 bases and J by 5 bases, 4 bases remained unmatched. There are 15 residues in the CDR3. Germline V lookup: CDR1 LGHDT, CDR2 YNNKEL (reference sequence). The CDR3, as DNA: TGTGCCAGCAGCCAAGATCTCGGGACAGGGACTGAAGCTTTCTTT. It codes for CASSQDLGTGTEAFF.